This TCR beta chain was retrieved from a study of PD-1 blockade in mismatch repair-deficient tumors. Study-wide context: Enrolled about 2013-2017, patients had progressing, pretreated mismatch repair-deficient cancers of about a dozen types. Study-wide points: Tumor-resident clones, often undetectable pretreatment in blood, expanded then contracted after pembrolizumab.

Clones were read by immunoSEQ multiplex PCR, and TCRdb kept only the in-frame ones, dropping some. The data show 56,000 or so clones, roughly 80% seen once. Details on this clone: Its antigen is not identified.

Trimming cost V 1 base and J 15 bases, with 13 bases left between them. This CDR3 has 12 residues. Germline-derived CDR1 and CDR2 are SGHAT and FQNNGV. Sequences were derived from peripheral blood, sampled approximately 20 weeks after starting pembrolizumab. The clonotype comes from an adult with mismatch repair-deficient cancer. The genes are TRBV11-2 and TRBJ2-1; D might be TRBD1 or TRBD2, each matching 5 bases. In DNA, the CDR3 is TGTGCCAGCAGCTTAGGAGGGACCCAGGGGTTCTTC. Its translation is CASSLGGTQGFF.